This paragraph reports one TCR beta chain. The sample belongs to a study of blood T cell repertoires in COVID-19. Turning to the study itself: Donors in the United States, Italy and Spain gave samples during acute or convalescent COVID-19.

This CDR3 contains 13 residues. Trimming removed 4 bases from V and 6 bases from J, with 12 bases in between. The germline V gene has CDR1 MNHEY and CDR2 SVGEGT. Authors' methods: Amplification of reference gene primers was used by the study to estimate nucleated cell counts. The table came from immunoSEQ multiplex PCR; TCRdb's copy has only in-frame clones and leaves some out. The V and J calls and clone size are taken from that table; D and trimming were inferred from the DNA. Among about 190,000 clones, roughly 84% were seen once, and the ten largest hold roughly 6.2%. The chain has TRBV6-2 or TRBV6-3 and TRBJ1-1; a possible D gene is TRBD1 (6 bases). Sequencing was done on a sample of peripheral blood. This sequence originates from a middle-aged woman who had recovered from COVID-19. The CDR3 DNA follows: TGTGCCAGCAGTTTTTACAGGGAAGCTGAAGCTTTCTTT. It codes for CASSFYREAEAFF.